Reported below is one TCR beta chain. Its antigen is still unknown. The record has no base qualities; no much larger clone is one base away. This entry is derived from a study of shared clonotypes between healthy human individuals (dated by TCRdb to the early 2020s). Describing the broader study: A few men and two women, aged 18 to 49 years, made up the cohort. For each donor, CD4 naive and CD4 memory were each run on three plates, CD8 naive on two plates, and CD8 memory on one plate. To increase sequencing depth and limit assay-specific biases, TCR repertoire library preparation and sequencing were carried out by different laboratories using diverse techniques. To estimate repertoire size and how much clonotype sharing occurs between individuals, the study deeply sequenced the blood TCR repertoires of roughly 5 healthy adults. Leukapheresis yielded between about 0.94 and 9 billion PBMCs per donor. General conclusions and limits of the study: Larger estimated clonotype richness was generally found for naive subsets than for memory subsets. Higher generation probabilities were observed for clonotypes shared by all four sorted-subset donors than for non-shared clonotypes. The genetic and exposure-history diversity represented was limited by the small number of donors. Even with the large sequencing depth, rarefaction of the sorted-subset datasets indicated that sequencing was incomplete. Across a few donors, approximately 4.6% of naive CD4, roughly 3.8% of naive CD8, approximately 2.5% of memory CD4, and over 0.35% of memory CD8 clonotypes were shared. Pairwise subsampling indicated that sequencing depth was expected to affect the degree of clonotype sharing among donors. Sampling was limited to blood, and TCR repertoires in tissue likely differ from TCR repertoires in blood.

TCR CDR3 regions were amplified from genomic DNA by multiplex PCR using the deep immunoSEQ assay. For each cell subset, the extracted genomic DNA was distributed evenly across all wells of several immunoSEQ 96-well plates, and each plate served as one replicate. For sorted subsets, approximately 200 ng of genomic DNA, equivalent to 30,000 or so T cell genomes, went into each replicate PCR. The purified libraries were quantified using a Qubit 3.0 fluorometer, sized with a Bioanalyzer 2100, and then quantified again using the KAPA Library Quantification kit. Every immunoSEQ 96-well plate was sequenced on a dedicated single-read 150-cycle Illumina NextSeq 550 flow cell. In the original analysis: Because the immunoSEQ output held only junctional sequences and lacked quality scores, the filtering could not match the filtering applied to full-length reads. To assign V/J genes and CDR3, sequences were annotated against IMGT germline references using PyIR, a Python wrapper for IgBLAST v1.9. Reads were filtered out if the reads had weak V/J assignments (E-value above 1e-6), no CDR3, stop codons, out-of-frame junctions, or ambiguous translated residues. A V3J clonotype was defined by an identical inferred V gene, J gene, and CDR3 amino acid sequence. Percentage overlap between repertoires was calculated by dividing the number of shared unique clonotypes by the size of the smaller repertoire. Repertoire richness was assessed with RTK rarefaction, the Chao1 estimator, and Recon v2.1 estimates of unobserved clonotypes. For all TCRbeta clonotypes obtained by the gDNA method from a few donors, generation probabilities were computed with OLGA. TCRdb carries this immuneACCESS record with in-frame sequences only. Its versions omit some clonotypes, under half of them owing to an unresolved V gene in the studies checked, with the rest unexplained. The V and J calls and the clone size are those of that table, but D and trimming were determined from the DNA. This sample lists roughly 2 million clones; around 95% were detected once. The ten largest clones add up to under 0.15% of the sample.

The donors were healthy, HIV-negative adults with no recently reported acute infections or vaccinations. Only Caucasian adults living in Nashville, Tennessee, USA were represented among the donors. CD4+ T cells were enriched through magnetic negative selection, after which naive cells were positively selected on CD45RA and the remaining negative fraction served as the memory subset. Blood was obtained by leukapheresis, after which PBMCs were separated by Ficoll-Histopaque density gradient centrifugation and cryopreserved in liquid nitrogen vapor phase. Purity and quantity of every magnetically sorted T cell population were checked by analytical flow cytometry. Each sorted fraction had its genomic DNA isolated and then quantified by UV absorbance on a Nanodrop 2000c. The sequencing sample was made of naive CD4+ T cells sorted from blood. In light of the paper, this sample's cell subset or site label describes: CD45RA+ positively selected. This TCR was recovered from a man aged 18 to 30 in good health.

The CDR3 region: CASSARDTGELFF. The DNA is TGTGCCAGCTCGGCTCGAGACACCGGGGAGCTGTTTTTT. The chain joins TRBV25-1 to TRBJ2-2; the D segment cannot be called with confidence. The germline V gene supplies CDR1 MGHDK and CDR2 SYGVNS. The junction carries 10 bases between V and J, which are trimmed by 8 bases and 3 bases respectively. The CDR3 measures 13 amino acids from cysteine to phenylalanine. Just the 39-base CDR3 DNA is kept, in frame starting at base 1.